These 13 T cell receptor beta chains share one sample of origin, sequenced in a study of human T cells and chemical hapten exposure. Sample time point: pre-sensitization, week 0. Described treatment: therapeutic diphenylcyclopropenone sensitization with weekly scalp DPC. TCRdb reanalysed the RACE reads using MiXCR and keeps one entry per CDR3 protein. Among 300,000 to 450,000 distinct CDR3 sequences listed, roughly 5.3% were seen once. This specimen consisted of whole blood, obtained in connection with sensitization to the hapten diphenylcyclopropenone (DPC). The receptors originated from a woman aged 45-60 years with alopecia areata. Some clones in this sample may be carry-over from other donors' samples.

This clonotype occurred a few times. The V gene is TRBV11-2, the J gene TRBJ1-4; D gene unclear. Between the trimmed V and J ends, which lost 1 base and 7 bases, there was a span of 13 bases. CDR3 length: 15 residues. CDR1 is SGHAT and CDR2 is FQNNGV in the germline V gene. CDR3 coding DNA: TGTGCCAGCAGCTTAGCCAGACTTCCTCGTGAAAAACTGTTTTTT. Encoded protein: CASSLARLPREKLFF.

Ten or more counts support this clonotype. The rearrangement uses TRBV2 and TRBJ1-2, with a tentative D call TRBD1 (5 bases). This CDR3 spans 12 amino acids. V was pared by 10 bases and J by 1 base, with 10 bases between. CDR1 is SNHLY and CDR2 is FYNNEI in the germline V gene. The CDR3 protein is CATGTVNYGYTF. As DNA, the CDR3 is TGTGCCACCGGGACGGTTAACTATGGCTACACCTTC.

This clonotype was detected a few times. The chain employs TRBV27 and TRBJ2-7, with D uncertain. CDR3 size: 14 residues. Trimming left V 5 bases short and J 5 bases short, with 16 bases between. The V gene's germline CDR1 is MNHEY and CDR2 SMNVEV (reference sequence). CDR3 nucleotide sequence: TGTGCCAGCAGTCCGCAGACGGCCCCCCACGAGCAGTACTTC. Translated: CASSPQTAPHEQYF.

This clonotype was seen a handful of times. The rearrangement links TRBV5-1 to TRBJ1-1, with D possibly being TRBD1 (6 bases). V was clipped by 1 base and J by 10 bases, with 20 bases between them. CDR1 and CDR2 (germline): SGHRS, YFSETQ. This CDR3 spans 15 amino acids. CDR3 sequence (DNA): TGCGCCAGCAGCTTGTCAGGGGCGGACCCCCTCGGAGCTTTCTTT. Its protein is CASSLSGADPLGAFF.

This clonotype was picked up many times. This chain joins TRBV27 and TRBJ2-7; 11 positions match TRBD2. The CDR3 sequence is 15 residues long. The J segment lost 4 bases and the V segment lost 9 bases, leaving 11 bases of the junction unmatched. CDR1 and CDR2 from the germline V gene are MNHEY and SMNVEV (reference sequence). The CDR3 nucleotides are TGTGCCAGTTCCCCAGAACTAGCGGGAGCTTACGAGCAGTACTTC. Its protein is CASSPELAGAYEQYF.

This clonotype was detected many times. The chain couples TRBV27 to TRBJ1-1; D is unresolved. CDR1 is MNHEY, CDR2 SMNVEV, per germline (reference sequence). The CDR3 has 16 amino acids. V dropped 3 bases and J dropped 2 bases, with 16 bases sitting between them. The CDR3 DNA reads TGTGCCAGCAGTTTGGCGGCGGAGCTAGGAAACACTGAAGCTTTCTTT. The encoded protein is CASSLAAELGNTEAFF.

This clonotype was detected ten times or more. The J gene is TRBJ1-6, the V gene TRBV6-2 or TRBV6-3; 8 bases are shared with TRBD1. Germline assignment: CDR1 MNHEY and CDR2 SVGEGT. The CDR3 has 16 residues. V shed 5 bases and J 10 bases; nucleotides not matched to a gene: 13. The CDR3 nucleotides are TGTGCCAGCAGTCTGCTATTGACAGGGACAGGATCACCCCTCCACTTT. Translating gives CASSLLLTGTGSPLHF.

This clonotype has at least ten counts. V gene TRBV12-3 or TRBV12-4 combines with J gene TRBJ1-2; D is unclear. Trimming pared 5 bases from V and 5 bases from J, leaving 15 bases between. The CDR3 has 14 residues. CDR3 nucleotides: TGTGCCAGCAGTCCCCGCACAGATGGGTATGGCTACACCTTC. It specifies CASSPRTDGYGYTF.

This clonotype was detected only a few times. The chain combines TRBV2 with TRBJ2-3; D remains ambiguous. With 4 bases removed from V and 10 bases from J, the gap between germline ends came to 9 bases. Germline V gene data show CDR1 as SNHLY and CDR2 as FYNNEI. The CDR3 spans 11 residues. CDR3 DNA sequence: TGTGCCAGCAGTGCGAGCCGGGCGCAGTATTTT. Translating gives CASSASRAQYF.

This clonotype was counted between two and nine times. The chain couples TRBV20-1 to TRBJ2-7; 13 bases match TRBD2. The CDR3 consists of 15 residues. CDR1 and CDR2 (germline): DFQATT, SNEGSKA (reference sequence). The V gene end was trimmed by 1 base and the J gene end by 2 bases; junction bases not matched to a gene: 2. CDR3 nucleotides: TGCAGTGCTAGAGGGGGACTAGCGGGACCCTACGAGCAGTACTTC. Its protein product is CSARGGLAGPYEQYF.

CDR3 protein: CSARVPLDTGELFF. CDR3 DNA: TGCAGTGCTAGAGTACCATTGGACACCGGGGAGCTGTTTTTT. The chain recombines TRBV20-1 with TRBJ2-2; D uncertain. Trimming stripped 1 base from V and 3 bases from J, with 9 bases between. Germline V gene sequence: CDR1 DFQATT, CDR2 SNEGSKA (reference sequence). The CDR3 sequence is 14 residues long.

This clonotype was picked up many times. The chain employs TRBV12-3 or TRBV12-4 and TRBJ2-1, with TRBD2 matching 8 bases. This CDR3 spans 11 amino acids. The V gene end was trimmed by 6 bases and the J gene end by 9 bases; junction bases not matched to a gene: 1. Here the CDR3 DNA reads TGTGCCAGCAGGCTAGCGGGTGAGCAGTTCTTC. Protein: CASRLAGEQFF.

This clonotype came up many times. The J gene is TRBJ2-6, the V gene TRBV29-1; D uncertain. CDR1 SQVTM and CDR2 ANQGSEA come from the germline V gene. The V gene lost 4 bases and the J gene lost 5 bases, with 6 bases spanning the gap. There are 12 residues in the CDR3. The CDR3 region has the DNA TGCAGCGTTGGTCCTAGGGCCAACGTCCTGACTTTC. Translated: CSVGPRANVLTF.